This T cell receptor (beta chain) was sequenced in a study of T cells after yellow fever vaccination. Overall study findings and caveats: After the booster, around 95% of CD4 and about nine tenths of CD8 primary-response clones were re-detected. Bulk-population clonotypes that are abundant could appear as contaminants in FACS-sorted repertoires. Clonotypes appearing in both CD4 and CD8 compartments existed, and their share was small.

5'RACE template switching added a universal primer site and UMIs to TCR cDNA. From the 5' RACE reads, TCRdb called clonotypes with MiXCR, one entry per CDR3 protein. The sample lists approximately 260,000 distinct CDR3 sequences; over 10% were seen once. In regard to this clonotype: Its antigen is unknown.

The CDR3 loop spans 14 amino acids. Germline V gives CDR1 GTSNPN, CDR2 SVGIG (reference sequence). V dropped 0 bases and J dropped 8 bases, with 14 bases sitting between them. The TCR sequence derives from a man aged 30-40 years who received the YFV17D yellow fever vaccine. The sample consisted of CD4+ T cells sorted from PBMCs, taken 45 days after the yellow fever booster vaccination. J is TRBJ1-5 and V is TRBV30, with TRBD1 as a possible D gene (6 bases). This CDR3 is CAWSVGPGAKPQHF. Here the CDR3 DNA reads TGTGCCTGGAGTGTGGGGCCAGGGGCGAAGCCCCAGCATTTT.